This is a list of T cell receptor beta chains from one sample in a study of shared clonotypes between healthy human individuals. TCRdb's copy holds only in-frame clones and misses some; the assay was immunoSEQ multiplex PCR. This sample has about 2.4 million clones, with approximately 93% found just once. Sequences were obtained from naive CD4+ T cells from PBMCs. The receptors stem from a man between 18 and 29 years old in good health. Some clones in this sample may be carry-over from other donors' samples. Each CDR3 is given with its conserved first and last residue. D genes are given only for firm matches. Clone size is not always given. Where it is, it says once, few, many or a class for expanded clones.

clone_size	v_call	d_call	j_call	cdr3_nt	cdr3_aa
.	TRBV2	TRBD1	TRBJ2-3	TGTGCCAGCAGCTGGGGACAGGGGGGGACAGATACGCAGTATTTT	CASSWGQGGTDTQYF
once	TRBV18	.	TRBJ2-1	TGTGCCAGCTCACTAGGGACTCCGGCGATGTCCCACAATGAGCAGTTCTTC	CASSLGTPAMSHNEQFF
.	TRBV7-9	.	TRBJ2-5	TGTGCCAGCAGTCCGATCGTGGTGTACCAAGAGACCCAGTACTTC	CASSPIVVYQETQYF
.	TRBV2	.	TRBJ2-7	TGTGCCAGCAGGGAGGACAGCCACGAGCAGTACTTC	CASREDSHEQYF
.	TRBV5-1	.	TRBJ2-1	TGCGCCAGCAGCACGGGGGATGGCTCCTACAATGAGCAGTTCTTC	CASSTGDGSYNEQFF
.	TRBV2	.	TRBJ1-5	TGTGCCAGCAGATCGAACCCCTCCGTTTGGCCGCATTTT	CASRSNPSVWPHF
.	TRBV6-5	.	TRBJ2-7	TGTGCCAGCAGTGACAGTAAGGGACTTGTCGAGCAGTACTTC	CASSDSKGLVEQYF
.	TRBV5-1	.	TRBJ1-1	TGCGCCAGCAGCCCGACAGTTATGAACACTGAAGCTTTCTTT	CASSPTVMNTEAFF
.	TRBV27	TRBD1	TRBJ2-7	TGTGCCAGCAGTTCGCAATACAGGGGTCCCTACGAGCAGTACTTC	CASSSQYRGPYEQYF
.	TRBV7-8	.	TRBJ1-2	TGTGCCAGCAGCTTAGCGAGGGGACTCTATGGCTACACCTTC	CASSLARGLYGYTF
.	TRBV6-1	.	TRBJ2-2	TGTGCCAGCAGTGAATGGAGGGCAGGGAGCACCGGGGAGCTGTTTTTT	CASSEWRAGSTGELFF
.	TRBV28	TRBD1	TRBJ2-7	TGTGCCAGCAGTTTTATGGACAGGGGGCCTAGCGAGCAGTACTTC	CASSFMDRGPSEQYF
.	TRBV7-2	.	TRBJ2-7	TGTGCCAGCAGCTTAGTTGGCGGGATTGGAGAGCAGTACTTC	CASSLVGGIGEQYF
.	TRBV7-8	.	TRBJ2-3	TGTGCCAGCAGCCGCCAGGCTCTGAGGGTTACGCAGTATTTT	CASSRQALRVTQYF
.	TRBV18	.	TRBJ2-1	TGTGCCAGCTCACCGTCACAGGGGCCTAGCGGGTTCAATGAGCAGTTCTTC	CASSPSQGPSGFNEQFF
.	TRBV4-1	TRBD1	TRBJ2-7	TGCGCCAGCAGCCAACCCGGGACAGGGTCCTACGAGCAGTACTTC	CASSQPGTGSYEQYF
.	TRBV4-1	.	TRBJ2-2	TGCGCCAGCAGCCAAGTGTCCGGGATAGCGGAGCTGTTTTTT	CASSQVSGIAELFF
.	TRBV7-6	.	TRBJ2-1	TGTGCCAGCAGCTTAGGGGGACGGCTGAATGAGCAGTTCTTC	CASSLGGRLNEQFF
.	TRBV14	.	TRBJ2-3	TGTGCCAGCAGCTCCAATGCGGCCACAGATACGCAGTATTTT	CASSSNAATDTQYF
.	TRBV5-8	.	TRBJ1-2	TGTGCCAGCAGCTTGGATCCAGGGCTTAACTATGGCTACACCTTC	CASSLDPGLNYGYTF
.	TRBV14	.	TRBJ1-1	TGTGCCAGCAGCCAAGATCGACGACGTCAGGGGTGGCTCACTACTGAAGCTTTCTTT	CASSQDRRRQGWLTTEAFF
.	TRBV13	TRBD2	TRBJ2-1	TGTGCCAGCAGCTCCATAGTGACTAGCGGGGAATCCTACAATGAGCAGTTCTTC	CASSSIVTSGESYNEQFF
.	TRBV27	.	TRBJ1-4	TGTGCCAGCAGTTCGACCTGGACTCTCTCGGATGAAAAACTGTTTTTT	CASSSTWTLSDEKLFF
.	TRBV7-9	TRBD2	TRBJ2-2	TGTGCCAGCAGCTTAGCCGGGACTAGCCTAGGGGAGCTGCTTTTT	CASSLAGTSLGELLF
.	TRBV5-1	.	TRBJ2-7	TGCGCCAGCAGCTTGGCAGGTTCCTACGAGCAGTACTTC	CASSLAGSYEQYF
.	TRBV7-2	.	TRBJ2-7	TGTGCCAGCAGCTTAGGCAGGGAATACGAGCAGTACTTC	CASSLGREYEQYF
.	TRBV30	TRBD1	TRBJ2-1	TGTGCCTGGAGTTTGGGGACAGGGACGGGAAATGAGCAGTTCTTC	CAWSLGTGTGNEQFF
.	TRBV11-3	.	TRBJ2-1	TGTGCCAGCAGCCGGGCCCGGGGTAACGTAAAATACAATGAGCAGTTCTTC	CASSRARGNVKYNEQFF
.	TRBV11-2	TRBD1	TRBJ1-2	TGTGCCAGCAGCTTCACTGTACAGGGGACCTATGGCTACACCTTC	CASSFTVQGTYGYTF